This record covers a single T cell receptor beta chain. Libraries were prepared by immunoSEQ multiplex PCR; TCRdb keeps only in-frame clonotypes and omits some of them. The sample has tens of thousands of clones, about 90% seen once; the top ten hold over 1.1%. These data are taken from a study of T cell changes during pregnancy in multiple sclerosis. The V and J ends lost 0 bases and 6 bases respectively, with 6 bases between them. The CDR3 length is 13 residues. In germline, CDR1 is LNHDA, CDR2 SQIVND (reference sequence). This clonotype was obtained from a female donor with multiple sclerosis, enrolled in a pregnancy study. The V call is TRBV19, the J call TRBJ1-5; D is possibly TRBD1 (5 bases). Sequencing was performed on peripheral blood, taken after pregnancy. The CDR3 DNA is TGTGCCAGTAGTATAGACAGGGTTCAGCCCCAGCATTTT. This sequence encodes CASSIDRVQPQHF.